This T cell receptor (beta chain) was sequenced for a study of patients and donors after allogeneic stem cell transplantation. V was pared by 8 bases and J by 3 bases, with 15 bases of the junction left unmatched. CDR3 length: 16 amino acids. TCRdb reanalysed the RT-PCR reads using MiXCR and keeps one entry per CDR3 protein. This table holds fewer than 75,000 distinct CDR3 sequences, 13% found once. This clonotype was sampled from a human donor who was either an allogeneic HSCT recipient or a stem cell or donor lymphocyte infusion donor (not recorded which). It is not recorded whose cells these are; they may come from a transplant donor. The chain joins TRBV12-3 or TRBV12-4 to TRBJ2-7, with TRBD2 matching 8 bases. The material sequenced was blood, either unsorted or a sorted T cell fraction (not recorded which). The CDR3 sequence: CASAYGRASGHYEQYF. The CDR3 coding sequence is TGTGCCAGCGCCTACGGGCGGGCTAGCGGGCACTACGAGCAGTACTTC.